This T cell receptor (beta chain) was sequenced during a study of beta chain features in type 1 diabetes. Comment on this clone: What it binds is unknown.

Every single donor gave one heparinised blood draw, and these averaged approximately 120 mL. Naive, central memory, regulatory and stem cell-like memory cells within the CD4+ compartment were sorted using CD45RO/CCR7/CD25/CD127/CD95/CD27. From germline, CDR1 is SGHVS and CDR2 FQNEAQ. The CDR3 is 16 amino acids. V trimming: 1 base; J trimming: 7 bases; junction bases outside the gene matches: 9. The investigators reverse transcribed all of the isolated RNA, so they sequenced expressed TCRB transcripts. Naive, central memory and regulatory T cell samples yielded around 3.5 million reads on average. Measured with immunoSEQ multiplex PCR; TCRdb has only the in-frame clones, and not every one. Of over 55,000 clones in the sample, roughly 52% are singletons; the top ten hold approximately 2.5%. Study-wide points: All four CD4+ subsets from Type 1 diabetes patients carried moderately but significantly shorter TCRB CDR3s. Shorter templates might be favored by PCR, and equally so in patients and in controls.

The receptor comes from a woman in her forties with type 1 diabetes. Sequenced sample: Tregs from blood. The chain recombines TRBV7-8 with TRBJ2-2; 7 bases are a match to TRBD1. CDR3 protein: CASSLGRDRRGGELFF. DNA for the CDR3: TGTGCCAGCAGCTTAGGCCGGGACAGAAGGGGCGGGGAGCTGTTTTTT.